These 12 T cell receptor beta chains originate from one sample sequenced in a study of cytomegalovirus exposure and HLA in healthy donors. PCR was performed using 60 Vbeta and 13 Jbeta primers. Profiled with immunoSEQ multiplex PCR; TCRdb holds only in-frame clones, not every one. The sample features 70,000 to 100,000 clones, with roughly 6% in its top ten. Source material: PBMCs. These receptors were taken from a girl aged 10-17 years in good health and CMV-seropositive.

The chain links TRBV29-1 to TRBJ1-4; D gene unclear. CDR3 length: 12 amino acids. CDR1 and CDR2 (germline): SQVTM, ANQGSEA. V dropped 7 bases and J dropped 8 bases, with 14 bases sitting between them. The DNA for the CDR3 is TGCAGCGCCGGAAACTGGGAGGAAAAACTGTTTTTT. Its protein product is CSAGNWEEKLFF.

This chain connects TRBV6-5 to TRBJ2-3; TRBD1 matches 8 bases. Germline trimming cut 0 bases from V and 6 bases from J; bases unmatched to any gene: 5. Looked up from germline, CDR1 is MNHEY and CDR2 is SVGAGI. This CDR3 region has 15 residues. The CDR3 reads CASSYSPGGSDTQYF. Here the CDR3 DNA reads TGTGCCAGCAGTTACTCACCAGGGGGCTCGGATACGCAGTATTTT.

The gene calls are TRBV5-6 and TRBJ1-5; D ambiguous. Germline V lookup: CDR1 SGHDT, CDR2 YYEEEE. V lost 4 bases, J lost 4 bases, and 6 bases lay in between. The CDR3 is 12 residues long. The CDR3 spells CASSVSNQPQHF. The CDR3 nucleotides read TGTGCCAGCAGCGTCTCTAATCAGCCCCAGCATTTT. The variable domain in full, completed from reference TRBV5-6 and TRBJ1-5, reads DAGVTQSPTHLIKTRGQQVTLRCSPKSGHDTVSWYQQALGQGPQFIFQYYEEEERQRGNFPDRFSGHQFPNYSSELNVNALLLGDSALYLCASSVSNQPQHFGDGTRLSIL.

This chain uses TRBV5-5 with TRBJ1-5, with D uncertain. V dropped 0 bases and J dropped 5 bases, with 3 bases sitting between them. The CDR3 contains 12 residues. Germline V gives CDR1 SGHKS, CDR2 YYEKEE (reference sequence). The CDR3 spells CASSLGDQPQHF. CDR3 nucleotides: TGTGCCAGCAGCTTGGGAGATCAGCCCCAGCATTTT.

The CDR3, as DNA: TGTGCCAGCAGTTCCGGACTGAGCTACGAGCAGTACGTC. It is translated as CASSSGLSYEQYV. V usage is TRBV27 and J usage is TRBJ2-7, with D tentatively TRBD2 (5 bases). Trimming took off 4 bases at V and 3 bases at J, with 10 bases between the two ends. CDR1 and CDR2 from the germline V gene are MNHEY and SMNVEV (reference sequence). The CDR3 length is 13 residues.

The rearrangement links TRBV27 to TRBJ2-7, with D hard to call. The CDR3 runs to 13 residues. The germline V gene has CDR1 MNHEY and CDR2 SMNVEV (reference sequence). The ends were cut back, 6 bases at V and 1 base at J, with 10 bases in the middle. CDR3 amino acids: CASSPLLSYEQYF. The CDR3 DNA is TGTGCCAGCAGCCCACTTTTGTCCTACGAGCAGTACTTC.

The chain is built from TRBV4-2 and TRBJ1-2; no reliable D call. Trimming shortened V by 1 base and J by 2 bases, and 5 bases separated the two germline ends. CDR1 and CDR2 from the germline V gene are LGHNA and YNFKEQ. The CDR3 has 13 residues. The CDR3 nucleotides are TGTGCCAGCAGCCAAGGAGGAAACTATGGCTACACCTTC. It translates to CASSQGGNYGYTF.

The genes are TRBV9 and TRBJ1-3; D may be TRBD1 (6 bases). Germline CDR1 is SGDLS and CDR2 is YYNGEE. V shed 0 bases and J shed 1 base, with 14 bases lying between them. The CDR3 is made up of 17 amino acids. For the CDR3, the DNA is TGTGCCAGCAGCGTAGCAGGGCAGGGGCGGTCTGGAAACACCATATATTTT. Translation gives CASSVAGQGRSGNTIYF. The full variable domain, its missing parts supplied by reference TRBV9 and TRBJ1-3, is DSGVTQTPKHLITATGQRVTLRCSPRSGDLSVYWYQQSLDQGLQFLIQYYNGEERAKGNILERFSAQQFPDLHSELNLSSLELGDSALYFCASSVAGQGRSGNTIYFGEGSWLTVV.

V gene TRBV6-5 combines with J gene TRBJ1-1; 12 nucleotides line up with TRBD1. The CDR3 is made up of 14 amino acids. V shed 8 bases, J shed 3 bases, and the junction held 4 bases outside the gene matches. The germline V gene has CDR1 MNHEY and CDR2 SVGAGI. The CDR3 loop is CASGTGGGYTEAFF. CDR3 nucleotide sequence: TGTGCCAGCGGGACAGGGGGCGGTTACACTGAAGCTTTCTTT.

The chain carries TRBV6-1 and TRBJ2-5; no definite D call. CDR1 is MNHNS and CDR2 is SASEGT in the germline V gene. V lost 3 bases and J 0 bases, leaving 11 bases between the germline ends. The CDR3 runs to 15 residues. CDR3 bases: TGTGCCAGCAGTGATTGGCACCGGGACCAAGAGACCCAGTACTTC. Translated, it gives CASSDWHRDQETQYF.

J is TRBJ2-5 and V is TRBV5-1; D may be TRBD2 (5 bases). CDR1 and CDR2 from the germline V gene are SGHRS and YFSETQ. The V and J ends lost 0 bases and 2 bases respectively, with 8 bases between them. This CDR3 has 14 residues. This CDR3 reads CASSLGRGQETQYF. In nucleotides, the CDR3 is TGCGCCAGCAGCTTGGGGAGAGGGCAAGAGACCCAGTACTTC.

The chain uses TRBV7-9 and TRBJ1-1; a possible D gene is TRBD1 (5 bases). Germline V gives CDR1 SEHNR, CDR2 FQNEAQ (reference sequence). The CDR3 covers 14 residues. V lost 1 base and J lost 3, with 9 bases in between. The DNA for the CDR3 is TGTGCCAGCAGCTTAGAGTCGGGGGACACTGAAGCTTTCTTT. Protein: CASSLESGDTEAFF.